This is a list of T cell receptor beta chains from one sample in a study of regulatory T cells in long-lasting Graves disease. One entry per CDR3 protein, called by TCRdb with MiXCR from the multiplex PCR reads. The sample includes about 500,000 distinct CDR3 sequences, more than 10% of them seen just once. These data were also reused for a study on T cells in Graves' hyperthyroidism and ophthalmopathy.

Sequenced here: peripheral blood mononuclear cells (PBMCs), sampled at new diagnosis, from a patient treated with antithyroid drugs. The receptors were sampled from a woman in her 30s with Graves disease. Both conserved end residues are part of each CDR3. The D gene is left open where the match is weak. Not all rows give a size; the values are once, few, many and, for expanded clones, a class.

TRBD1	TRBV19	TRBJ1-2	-	CASSISQGGNYGYTF	TGTGCCAGTAGTATCTCCCAGGGGGGAAACTATGGCTACACCTTC
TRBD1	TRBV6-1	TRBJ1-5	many	CASKTGGTGQPQHF	TGTGCCAGCAAAACAGGGGGAACGGGTCAGCCCCAGCATTTT
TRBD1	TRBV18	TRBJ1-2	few	CASSLNRGDMSGYTF	TGTGCCAGCTCACTTAACAGGGGCGACATGTCGGGCTACACCTTC
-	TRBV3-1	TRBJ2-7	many	CASSPRTHEYEQYF	TGTGCCAGCAGCCCCCGGACCCATGAGTACGAGCAGTACTTC
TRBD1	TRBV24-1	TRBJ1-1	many	CATSSRDRVGAFF	TGTGCCACCAGCAGCCGGGACAGGGTGGGGGCTTTCTTT
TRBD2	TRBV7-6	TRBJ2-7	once	CASSARGGEYEQYF	TGTGCCAGCAGCGCCCGGGGGGGGGAGTACGAGCAGTACTTC
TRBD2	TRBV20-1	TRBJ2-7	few	CSARALGGGNEQYF	TGCAGTGCTAGAGCCCTCGGGGGGGGGAACGAGCAGTACTTC
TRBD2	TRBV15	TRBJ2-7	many	CATSSPAGGRREQYF	TGTGCCACCAGCAGTCCAGCGGGAGGGCGACGCGAGCAGTACTTC
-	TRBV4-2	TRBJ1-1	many	CASSQDQRAGRAEAFF	TGTGCCAGCAGCCAAGATCAGCGGGCAGGGCGGGCTGAAGCTTTCTTT
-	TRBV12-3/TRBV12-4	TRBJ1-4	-	CASSLSGGTGSEKLFF	TGTGCCAGCAGTTTATCTGGCGGGACCGGGAGTGAAAAACTGTTTTTT
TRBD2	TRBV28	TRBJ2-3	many	CASSSPPLARKTDTQYF	TGTGCCAGCAGTTCCCCCCCACTAGCGCGGAAAACAGATACGCAGTATTTT
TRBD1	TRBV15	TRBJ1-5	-	CATSREEAGGINQPQHF	TGTGCCACCAGCAGAGAGGAGGCAGGGGGGATCAATCAGCCCCAGCATTTT
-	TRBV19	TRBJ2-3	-	CASQETNTDTQYF	TGTGCCAGCCAAGAGACTAACACAGATACGCAGTATTTT
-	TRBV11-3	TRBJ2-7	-	CASTPEGRTIPGSEQYF	TGTGCCAGCACCCCTGAGGGGCGGACTATTCCGGGTTCCGAGCAGTACTTC
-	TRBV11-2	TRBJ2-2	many	CASSLGQRQTGELFF	TGTGCCAGCAGCTTAGGACAGAGGCAGACCGGGGAGCTGTTTTTT
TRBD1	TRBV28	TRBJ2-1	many	CASGKSESRGNEQFF	TGTGCCAGCGGCAAAAGTGAGAGCAGGGGGAATGAGCAGTTCTTC
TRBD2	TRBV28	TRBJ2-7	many	CASSPTTLTGTSRYEQYF	TGTGCCAGCAGTCCAACGACCCTTACCGGGACTAGCAGGTACGAGCAGTACTTC
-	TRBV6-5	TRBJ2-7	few	CASSYQGSGGGQYF	TGTGCCAGCAGTTATCAGGGGTCTGGGGGAGGGCAGTACTTC
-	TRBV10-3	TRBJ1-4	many	CAIRQAESEKLFF	TGTGCCATCAGACAGGCGGAGAGTGAAAAACTGTTTTTT
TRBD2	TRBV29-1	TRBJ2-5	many	CSVRASGTRRETQYF	TGCAGCGTTAGGGCTAGCGGGACACGTCGGGAGACCCAGTACTTC
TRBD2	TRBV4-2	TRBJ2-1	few	CASSQGIAGALGDEQFF	TGTGCCAGCAGCCAGGGAATAGCGGGAGCTCTGGGGGATGAGCAGTTCTTC
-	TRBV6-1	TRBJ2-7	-	CASSEVLQTEQYF	TGTGCCAGCAGTGAAGTATTACAGACCGAGCAGTACTTC
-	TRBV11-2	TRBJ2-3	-	CASTTQPGQTDTQYF	TGTGCCAGCACCACCCAGCCCGGACAAACAGATACGCAGTATTTT
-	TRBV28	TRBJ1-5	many	CASSPEGGGVQPQHF	TGTGCCAGCAGTCCCGAGGGGGGGGGCGTTCAGCCCCAGCATTTT
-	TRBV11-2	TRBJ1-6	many	CASSPILGSYNSPLHF	TGTGCCAGCAGCCCCATTCTTGGGTCCTATAATTCACCCCTCCACTTT
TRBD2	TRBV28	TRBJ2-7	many	CASSENSGIWSYEQYF	TGTGCCAGCAGTGAAAATAGCGGGATATGGTCCTACGAGCAGTACTTC
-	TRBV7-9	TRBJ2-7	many	CATRRLTRYEQYF	TGTGCCACGAGGAGGCTAACCCGCTACGAGCAGTACTTC
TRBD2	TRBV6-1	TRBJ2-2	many	CASRLTSGRTRTGELFF	TGTGCCAGCAGATTGACTAGCGGGAGAACCCGGACCGGGGAGCTGTTTTTT
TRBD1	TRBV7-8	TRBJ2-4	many	CASSRPPGQIAKNIQYF	TGTGCCAGCAGCCGGCCCCCGGGACAGATAGCCAAAAACATTCAGTACTTC
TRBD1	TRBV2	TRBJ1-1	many	CASSPRDRATEAFF	TGTGCCAGCAGCCCCCGGGACAGGGCCACTGAAGCTTTCTTT